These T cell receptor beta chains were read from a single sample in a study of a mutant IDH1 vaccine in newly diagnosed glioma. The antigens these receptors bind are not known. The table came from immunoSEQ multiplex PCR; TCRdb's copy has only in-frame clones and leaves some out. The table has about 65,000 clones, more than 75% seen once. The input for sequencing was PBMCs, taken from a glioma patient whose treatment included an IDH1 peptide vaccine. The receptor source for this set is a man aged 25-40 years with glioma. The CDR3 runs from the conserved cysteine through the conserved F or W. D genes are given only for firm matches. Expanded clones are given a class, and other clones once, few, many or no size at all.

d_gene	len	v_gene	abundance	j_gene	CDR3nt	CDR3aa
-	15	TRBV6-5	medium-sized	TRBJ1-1	TGTGCCAGCAGTTACTCCCCCCCGGGTAACACTGAAGCTTTCTTT	CASSYSPPGNTEAFF
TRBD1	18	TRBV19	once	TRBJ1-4	TGTGCCAGTAGCAAAGGGACAGTTCTAATGGACCCTAATGAAAAACTGTTTTTT	CASSKGTVLMDPNEKLFF
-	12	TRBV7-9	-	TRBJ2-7	TGTGCCAGCAGCCCCGGGACCTACGAGCAGTACTTC	CASSPGTYEQYF
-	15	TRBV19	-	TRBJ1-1	TGTGCCAGTAACCCATTAACAGGGAGGGCCACTGAAGCTTTCTTT	CASNPLTGRATEAFF
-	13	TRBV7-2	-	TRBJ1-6	TGTGCCAGCAGCCTAAGGGAATATTCACCCCTCCACTTT	CASSLREYSPLHF
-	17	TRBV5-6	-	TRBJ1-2	TGTGCCAGCAGCTTGGAATCGGACTCCCGGGGGCGGGGTCCGGGCCCCTTC	CASSLESDSRGRGPGPF
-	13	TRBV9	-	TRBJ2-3	TGTGCCAGCAGTAGACCCAGCACAGATACGCAGTATTTT	CASSRPSTDTQYF
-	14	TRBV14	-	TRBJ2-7	TGTGCCAGCAGCCAAGTCGTAGGCGGAGGGGAGCAGTACTTC	CASSQVVGGGEQYF
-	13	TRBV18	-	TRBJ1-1	TGTGCCAGCTCACCCAACAAGAACACTGAAGCTTTCTTT	CASSPNKNTEAFF
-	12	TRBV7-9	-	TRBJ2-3	TGTGCCAGCAGCCGCGATTTCGCCGCGCAGTATTTT	CASSRDFAAQYF
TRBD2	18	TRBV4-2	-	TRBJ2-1	TGTGCCAGCAGCCAAGCGGCTAGCGGGGGGGCCCCTCACAATGAGCAGTTCTTC	CASSQAASGGAPHNEQFF
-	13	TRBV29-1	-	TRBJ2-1	TGCAGCGTTGAAGATTACAGCGTCAATGAGCAGTTCTTC	CSVEDYSVNEQFF
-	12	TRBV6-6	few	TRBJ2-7	TGTGCCAGCAGTGGCCCAGGCTACGAGCAGTACTTC	CASSGPGYEQYF
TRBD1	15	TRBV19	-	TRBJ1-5	TGTGCCAGTAGCTTTCCCACGACAGGGGATCAGCCCCAGCATTTT	CASSFPTTGDQPQHF
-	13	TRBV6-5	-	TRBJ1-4	TGTGCCAGCACCCCCGGCGAGGGGAGAAAACTGTTTTTT	CASTPGEGRKLFF
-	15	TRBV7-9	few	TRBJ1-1	TGTGCCAGCAGCCAACAAGGGGCAGATAACACTGAAGCTTTCTTT	CASSQQGADNTEAFF
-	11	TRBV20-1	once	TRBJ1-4	TGCAGTGCTAGAGAGGAGGAAAAACTGTTTTTT	CSAREEEKLFF
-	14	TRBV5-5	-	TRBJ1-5	TGTGCCAGCAGCTTGGCGGGTCACAATCAGCCCCAGCATTTT	CASSLAGHNQPQHF